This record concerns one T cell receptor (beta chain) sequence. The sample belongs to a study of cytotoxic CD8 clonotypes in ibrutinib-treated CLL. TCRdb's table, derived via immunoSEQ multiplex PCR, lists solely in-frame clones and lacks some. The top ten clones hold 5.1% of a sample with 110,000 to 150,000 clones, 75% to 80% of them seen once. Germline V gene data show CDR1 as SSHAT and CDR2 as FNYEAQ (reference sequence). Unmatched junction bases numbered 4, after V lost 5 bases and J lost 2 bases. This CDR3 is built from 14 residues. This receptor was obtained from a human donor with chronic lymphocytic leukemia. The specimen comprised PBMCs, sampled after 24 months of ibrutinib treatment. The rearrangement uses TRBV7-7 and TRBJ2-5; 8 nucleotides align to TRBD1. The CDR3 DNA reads TGTGCCAGCAGCGAGACAGGGGATCAAGAGACCCAGTACTTC. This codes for CASSETGDQETQYF.